These 9 T cell receptor beta chains came from one sample sequenced in a study of cytomegalovirus exposure and HLA in healthy donors. 13 Jbeta primers and 60 Vbeta primers were used for the PCR. Data came from immunoSEQ multiplex PCR; TCRdb stores just in-frame clones and leaves some out. The repertoire includes around 210,000 clones, roughly 78% of them detected once, and less than 0.6% sits in the top ten. The sequencing sample was made of PBMCs. These receptors were obtained from a boy younger than 18 in good health and CMV-seronegative.

V is TRBV5-6 and J is TRBJ2-7, with a possible D match to TRBD2 (6 bases). CDR1 is SGHDT, CDR2 YYEEEE, per germline. V was trimmed by 0 bases and J by 0 bases, leaving 13 bases between them. CDR3 length: 16 amino acids. In DNA, the CDR3 is TGTGCCAGCAGCTTGGCGGGCGGGGTAAGCTCCTACGAGCAGTACTTC. This translates into CASSLAGGVSSYEQYF. The variable domain in full, with the rest retrieved from reference TRBV5-6 and TRBJ2-7, is DAGVTQSPTHLIKTRGQQVTLRCSPKSGHDTVSWYQQALGQGPQFIFQYYEEEERQRGNFPDRFSGHQFPNYSSELNVNALLLGDSALYLCASSLAGGVSSYEQYFGPGTRLTVT.

The chain is built from TRBV7-2 and TRBJ1-2, with 8 bases fitting TRBD1. This CDR3 has 12 residues. V was clipped by 6 bases and J by 8 bases; unmatched bases: 5. Per the germline V gene, CDR1 is SGHTA and CDR2 is FQGNSA. As DNA, the CDR3 is TGTGCCAGCAGTTATGCAGGGGGCGGCTACACCTTC. This sequence encodes CASSYAGGGYTF.

CDR3 loop: CASTAGDGANVLTF. Here the CDR3 DNA reads TGCGCCAGCACCGCAGGGGATGGGGCCAACGTCCTGACTTTC. The J gene is TRBJ2-6, the V gene TRBV5-1, with D possibly matching TRBD1 (6 bases). Deletions cut 6 bases from V and 3 bases from J, with 10 bases between. Germline V gene sequence: CDR1 SGHRS, CDR2 YFSETQ. The CDR3 is 14 residues long. The full variable domain, with the rest looked up from reference TRBV5-1 and TRBJ2-6, is KAGVTQTPRYLIKTRGQQVTLSCSPISGHRSVSWYQQTPGQGLQFLFEYFSETQRNKGNFPGRFSGRQFSNSRSEMNVSTLELGDSALYLCASTAGDGANVLTFGAGSRLTVL.

The sample holds one count of this clone. The gene calls are TRBV6-9 and TRBJ2-1, with a possible D match to TRBD1 (5 bases). With 2 bases removed from V and 6 bases from J, the gap between germline ends came to 17 bases. Germline lookup yields CDR1 MNHGY and CDR2 SVAAGI. The CDR3 has 16 residues. The CDR3 region is CASSYECQGFTNEQFF. In DNA form, the CDR3 reads TGTGCCAGCAGTTATGAGTGCCAGGGTTTTACCAATGAGCAGTTCTTC.

This clone turned up a few times. This sequence joins TRBV19 and TRBJ2-7; unclear D gene. Germline-derived CDR1 and CDR2 are LNHDA and SQIVND (reference sequence). Between the trimmed V and J ends, which lost 3 bases and 7 bases, there was a span of 19 bases. The CDR3 spans 15 residues. The CDR3 sequence is CASSMPQARRVEQYF. CDR3 sequence (DNA): TGTGCCAGTAGTATGCCGCAAGCCCGGAGAGTAGAGCAGTACTTC.

This clone was found a few times. CDR3 amino acids: CASSPRDWDSPLHF. CDR3 nucleotide sequence: TGTGCCAGTAGTCCCCGGGACTGGGATTCACCCCTCCACTTT. The chain is built from TRBV19 and TRBJ1-6; maybe TRBD1 (5 bases). V lost 5 bases, J lost 8 bases, and 13 bases lay in between. Germline CDR1 is LNHDA and CDR2 is SQIVND (reference sequence). This CDR3 has 14 amino acids.

This chain links TRBV5-6 with TRBJ2-5; the D gene is possibly TRBD1 (6 bases). Germline-derived CDR1 and CDR2 are SGHDT and YYEEEE. This CDR3 spans 15 amino acids. V lost 0 bases to trimming and J lost 7 bases, with 16 bases between them. The DNA for the CDR3 is TGTGCCAGCAGCTTGGGGGTCGGACAGACGGTGACCCAGTACTTC. It is translated as CASSLGVGQTVTQYF.

CDR3 sequence (DNA): TGCGCCAGCAGCCAAGGACAGGGCGGTCCTGAAGCTTTCTTT. Translated, it gives CASSQGQGGPEAFF. The chain joins TRBV4-1 to TRBJ1-1, with 7 bases aligning to TRBD1. The CDR3 runs 14 residues. The V segment lost 1 base and the J segment 6 bases; nucleotides outside the gene matches: 5. In germline, CDR1 is MGHRA, CDR2 YSYEKL.

As to this clone: The sample contains more than one DNA sequence encoding this CDR3. The chain is built from TRBV5-1 and TRBJ1-1; D uncertain. The V gene's germline CDR1 is SGHRS and CDR2 YFSETQ. The CDR3 loop spans 13 amino acids. The germline V and J ends were trimmed by 0 bases and 4 bases, with 7 bases remaining between them. The CDR3 DNA sequence: TGCGCCAGCAGCTTGGATCCGGGCACTGAAGCTTTCTTT. It yields the protein CASSLDPGTEAFF.